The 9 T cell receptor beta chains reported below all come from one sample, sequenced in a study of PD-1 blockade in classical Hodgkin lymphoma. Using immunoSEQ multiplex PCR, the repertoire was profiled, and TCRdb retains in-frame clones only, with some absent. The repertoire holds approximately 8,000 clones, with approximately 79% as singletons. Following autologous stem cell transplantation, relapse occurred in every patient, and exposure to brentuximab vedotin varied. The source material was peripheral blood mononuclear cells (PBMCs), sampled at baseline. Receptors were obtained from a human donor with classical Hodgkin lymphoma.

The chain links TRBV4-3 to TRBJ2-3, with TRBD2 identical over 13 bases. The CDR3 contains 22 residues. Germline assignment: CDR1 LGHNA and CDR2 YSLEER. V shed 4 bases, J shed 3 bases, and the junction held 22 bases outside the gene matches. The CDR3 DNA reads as TGCGCCAGCAGCCGAAACCCCCCCGACAGGGGTTCGACTAGCGGGAGGACAGATACGCAGTATTTT. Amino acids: CASSRNPPDRGSTSGRTDTQYF.

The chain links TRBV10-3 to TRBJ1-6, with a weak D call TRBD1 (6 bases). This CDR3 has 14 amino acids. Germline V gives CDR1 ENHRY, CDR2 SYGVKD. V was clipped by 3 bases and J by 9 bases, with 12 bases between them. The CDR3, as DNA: TGTGCCATCAGTGAAAAACAGGGTGGTTCACCCCTCCACTTT. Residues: CAISEKQGGSPLHF.

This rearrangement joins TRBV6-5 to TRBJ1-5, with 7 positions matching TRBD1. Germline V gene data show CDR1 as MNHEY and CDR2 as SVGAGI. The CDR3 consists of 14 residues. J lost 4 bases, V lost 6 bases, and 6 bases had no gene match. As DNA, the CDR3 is TGTGCCAGCAGACCGACAGGGAGGAATCAGCCCCAGCATTTT. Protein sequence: CASRPTGRNQPQHF.

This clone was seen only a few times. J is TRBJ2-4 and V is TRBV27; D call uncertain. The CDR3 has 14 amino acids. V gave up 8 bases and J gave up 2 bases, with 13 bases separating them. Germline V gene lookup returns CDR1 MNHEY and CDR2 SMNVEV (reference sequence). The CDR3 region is CASSSGMSKNIQYF. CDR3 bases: TGTGCCAGCTCCTCGGGTATGTCCAAAAACATTCAGTACTTC.

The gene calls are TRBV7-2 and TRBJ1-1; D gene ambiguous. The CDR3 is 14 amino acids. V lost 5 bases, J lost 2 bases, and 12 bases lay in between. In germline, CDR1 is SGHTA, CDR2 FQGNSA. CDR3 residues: CASSPNRANTEAFF. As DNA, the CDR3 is TGTGCCAGCAGCCCAAATAGGGCTAACACTGAAGCTTTCTTT.

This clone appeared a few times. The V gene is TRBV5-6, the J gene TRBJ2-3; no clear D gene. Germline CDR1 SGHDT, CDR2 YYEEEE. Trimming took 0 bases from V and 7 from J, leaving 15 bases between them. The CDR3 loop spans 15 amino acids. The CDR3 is CASSLGALSRHTQYF. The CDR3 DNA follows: TGTGCCAGCAGCTTGGGGGCCCTATCAAGACATACGCAGTATTTT.

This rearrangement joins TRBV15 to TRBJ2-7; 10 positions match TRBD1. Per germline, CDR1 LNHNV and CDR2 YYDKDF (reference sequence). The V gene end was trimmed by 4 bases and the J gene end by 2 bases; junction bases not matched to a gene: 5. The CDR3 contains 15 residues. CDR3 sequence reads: CATSIDRGHTYEQYF. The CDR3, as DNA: TGTGCCACCAGCATCGACAGGGGGCACACCTACGAGCAGTACTTC.

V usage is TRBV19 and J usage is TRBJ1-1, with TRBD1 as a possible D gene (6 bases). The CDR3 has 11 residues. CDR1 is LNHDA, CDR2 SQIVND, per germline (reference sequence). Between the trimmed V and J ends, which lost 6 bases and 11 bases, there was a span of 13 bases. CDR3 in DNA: TGTGCCAGTAGCATCACAGGGAGCGCTTTCTTT. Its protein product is CASSITGSAFF.

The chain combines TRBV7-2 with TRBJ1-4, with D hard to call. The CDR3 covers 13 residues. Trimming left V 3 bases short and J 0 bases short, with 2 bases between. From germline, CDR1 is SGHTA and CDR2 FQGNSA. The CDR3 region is CASSFATNEKLFF. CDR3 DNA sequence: TGTGCCAGCAGCTTCGCAACTAATGAAAAACTGTTTTTT.